These 11 T cell receptor beta chains were sequenced from one sample in a study of CD8 T cells in ankylosing spondylitis. TCRdb ran MiXCR on the 5' RACE reads and lists one entry per CDR3 protein. The table includes about 140,000 distinct CDR3 sequences, about 8% detected once. The sequenced material came from synovial fluid, either unsorted or a sorted T cell fraction (not recorded which). Receptors were obtained from a male donor with ankylosing spondylitis.

This clonotype occurred many times. The V call is TRBV28, the J call TRBJ1-4; TRBD1 is a possible D gene (5 bases). Trimming cost V 3 bases and J 6 bases, with 14 bases left between them. The CDR3 totals 15 residues. Germline values: CDR1 MDHEN, CDR2 SYDVKM. The CDR3 sequence: CASSLGGDSDEKLFF. The CDR3 nucleotides are TGTGCCAGCAGTTTGGGGGGTGACTCGGATGAAAAACTGTTTTTT.

The chain uses TRBV10-3 and TRBJ2-7; 8 bases are shared with TRBD2. The V gene's germline CDR1 is ENHRY and CDR2 SYGVKD. J gave up 0 bases and V 3 bases, and 7 bases lay outside the gene matches. The CDR3 sequence is 16 residues long. The CDR3 DNA follows: TGTGCCATCAGTGACCGGGTAGCGGGGACCTCCTACGAGCAGTACTTC. Translated, it gives CAISDRVAGTSYEQYF.

This clonotype was found many times. This chain links TRBV4-2 with TRBJ2-2, with 9 bases aligning to TRBD1. CDR3 length: 17 amino acids. The V gene end was trimmed by 2 bases and the J gene end by 1 base; junction bases not matched to a gene: 5. CDR1 LGHNA and CDR2 YNFKEQ come from the germline V gene. The CDR3 region is CASSQITGGGNTGELFF. The CDR3 DNA sequence: TGTGCCAGCAGCCAAATAACAGGGGGCGGGAACACCGGGGAGCTGTTTTTT.

The sample holds a few counts of this clonotype. The chain couples TRBV7-9 to TRBJ1-1, with D possibly being TRBD1 (5 bases). CDR1 is SEHNR, CDR2 FQNEAQ, per germline (reference sequence). This CDR3 is built from 14 residues. The V gene lost 5 bases and the J gene lost 1 base, with 11 bases spanning the gap. The CDR3 here is CASSRFQGNTEAFF. CDR3 nucleotide sequence: TGTGCCAGCAGCCGCTTCCAGGGGAACACTGAAGCTTTCTTT. Filled out from reference TRBV7-9 and TRBJ1-1, the complete variable domain reads DTGVSQNPRHKITKRGQNVTFRCDPISEHNRLYWYRQTLGQGPEFLTYFQNEAQLEKSRLLSDRFSAERPKGSFSTLEIQRTEQGDSAMYLCASSRFQGNTEAFFGQGTRLTVV.

J is TRBJ2-7 and V is TRBV18; 7 bases map to TRBD1. The CDR3 is 12 residues long. V was clipped by 5 bases and J by 6 bases; unmatched bases: 4. The V gene's germline CDR1 is KGHSH and CDR2 LQKENI. The CDR3: CASSKRTGEQYF. The CDR3 region has the DNA TGTGCCAGCTCAAAAAGGACAGGCGAGCAGTACTTC.

This clonotype was counted many times. This chain uses TRBV29-1 with TRBJ2-7, with 12 nucleotides matching TRBD1. This CDR3 region has 15 residues. With V trimmed by 0 bases and J by 7 bases, 7 bases remained unmatched. Germline-derived CDR1 and CDR2 are SQVTM and ANQGSEA. The DNA of the CDR3 is TGCAGCGTTGAAGACTGGGGACAGGGGGCGCGTGAGCAGTACTTC. Residues: CSVEDWGQGAREQYF.

The chain recombines TRBV20-1 with TRBJ1-6, with D perhaps TRBD1 (5 bases). Germline CDR1 is DFQATT and CDR2 is SNEGSKA (reference sequence). Trimming took off 7 bases at V and 7 bases at J, with 11 bases between the two ends. This CDR3 contains 12 residues. The CDR3 bases are TGCAGTGTGGGGGTAGGGAATTCACCCCTCCACTTT. It codes for CSVGVGNSPLHF.

J is TRBJ2-7 and V is TRBV28; 11 bases agree with TRBD1. CDR3 length: 13 amino acids. V trimming: 6 bases; J trimming: 9 bases; junction bases outside the gene matches: 7. In germline, CDR1 is MDHEN, CDR2 SYDVKM. The CDR3 DNA is TGTGCCAGCAGGTCGGGACAGGGGGGAAGGCAGTACTTC. This translates into CASRSGQGGRQYF.

This clonotype was counted at least ten times. The chain joins TRBV5-1 to TRBJ2-5; D possibly corresponds to TRBD1 (6 bases). Looked up from germline, CDR1 is SGHRS and CDR2 is YFSETQ. This CDR3 contains 15 residues. Deletions cut 0 bases from V and 1 base from J, with 10 bases between. The DNA of the CDR3 is TGCGCCAGCAGCTTGGCCCCACAGGGCCAAGAGACCCAGTACTTC. Protein: CASSLAPQGQETQYF.

This clonotype was counted many times. The chain couples TRBV27 to TRBJ2-1; D is ambiguous. Trimming cost V 6 bases and J 0 bases, with 12 bases left between them. The germline CDR1 and CDR2 sequences are MNHEY and SMNVEV (reference sequence). CDR3 size: 15 residues. The CDR3 spells CASSQDASSYNEQFF. The CDR3 nucleotides are TGTGCCAGCAGCCAGGACGCAAGCTCCTACAATGAGCAGTTCTTC.

This clonotype was picked up a small number of times. The chain carries TRBV6-1 and TRBJ2-3; D not certain. There are 13 residues in the CDR3. V lost 3 bases and J lost 0, with 4 bases in between. Germline V gene lookup returns CDR1 MNHNS and CDR2 SASEGT. The CDR3 loop reads CASSEPSTDTQYF. The CDR3 DNA sequence: TGTGCCAGCAGTGAGCCAAGCACAGATACGCAGTATTTT.